This record looks at one TCR beta chain sequence and its context. What it binds is not known. Germline V CDR1 and CDR2: SEHNR, FQNEAQ (reference sequence). V was pared by 4 bases and J by 8 bases, with 6 bases of the junction left unmatched. The CDR3 extends over 15 amino acids. The sample comes from a study of cytomegalovirus exposure and HLA in healthy donors. Study results and caveats: Accurate HLA-A and HLA-B prediction from TCR beta sequences was reported for most subjects.

Primers for the PCR totalled 60 Vbeta and 13 Jbeta. Assay: immunoSEQ multiplex PCR; the TCRdb copy retains only in-frame clones and omits some. Of 100,000 to 120,000 clones in the sample, roughly 80% are singletons; the top ten hold 5% to 8%. The TCR was taken from a man younger than 45 in good health and CMV-seropositive. The J gene is TRBJ2-5, the V gene TRBV7-9; 14 positions agree with TRBD2. Specimen: PBMCs. As DNA, the CDR3 is TGTGCCAGCAGCTGGGGACTAGCGGGGGCCCAAACCCAGTACTTC. Protein product: CASSWGLAGAQTQYF.